The rows below give T cell receptor beta chains drawn from one sample of a study of blood T cells in healthy people across ages. In TCRdb, the 5' RACE reads were re-called with MiXCR into one record per CDR3 protein. There are some 1,500,000 distinct CDR3 sequences in the sample; approximately 43% occur only once, and around 4% lies in the top ten. Sequencing input: blood. The source of these receptors is a woman between 18 and 30 years old in good health. Each CDR3 is given with its conserved first and last residue. The D gene is left open where the match is weak. Expanded clones are given a class, and other clones once, few, many or no size at all.

d_gene | abundance | j_gene | v_gene | CDR3nt | CDR3aa
- | - | TRBJ2-2 | TRBV12-3/TRBV12-4 | TGTGCCAGCAGTTCGGCGGAGTACGGGGAGCTGTTTTTT | CASSSAEYGELFF
- | few | TRBJ1-1 | TRBV5-1 | TGCGCCAGTGAAACAGGGTACCCTAACACTGAAGCTTTCTTT | CASETGYPNTEAFF
TRBD2 | - | TRBJ2-7 | TRBV4-2 | TGTGCCAGCAGCCAACCTGACCTAGCGGGGATCTACGAGCAGTACTTC | CASSQPDLAGIYEQYF
- | - | TRBJ2-6 | TRBV12-3/TRBV12-4 | TGTGCCAGCAGTTTATCGGGGGTTCTAAACTCTGGGGCCAACGTCCTGACTTTC | CASSLSGVLNSGANVLTF
- | few | TRBJ1-2 | TRBV29-1 | TGCAGCGTTGAAAACAGTGGGTATGGCTACACCTTC | CSVENSGYGYTF
- | - | TRBJ2-3 | TRBV4-3 | TGCGCCAGCAGCCAAGCCCCTTCCGGTACAGATACGCAGTATTTT | CASSQAPSGTDTQYF
- | - | TRBJ1-2 | TRBV6-1 | TGTGCCAGCAGTCTTAACTATGGCTGCACCTTC | CASSLNYGCTF
TRBD2 | - | TRBJ2-5 | TRBV29-1 | TGCAGCGTAGTCCCAGCGGGGCAGGAGACCCAGTACTTC | CSVVPAGQETQYF
- | few | TRBJ1-1 | TRBV12-3/TRBV12-4 | TGTGCCAGCAGGCCCCCTGGGACCACTGAAGCTTTCTTT | CASRPPGTTEAFF
- | - | TRBJ2-5 | TRBV2 | TGTGCCATCGCCGACGGCAGTTTACAAGAGACCCAGTACTTC | CAIADGSLQETQYF
TRBD2 | few | TRBJ2-1 | TRBV27 | TGTGCCAGCAGTACCCGGGCTAGCGGGGGCCCGAGCTCCTACAATGAGCAGTTCTTC | CASSTRASGGPSSYNEQFF
- | - | TRBJ2-5 | TRBV27 | TGTGCCAGCAGTCTCCTAAGGGACCGATACAATGAGCAGTACTTC | CASSLLRDRYNEQYF
- | - | TRBJ1-6 | TRBV29-1 | TGCAGCGTTCTCATGCCTGGGGATTCACCCCTCCACTTT | CSVLMPGDSPLHF
- | once | TRBJ1-1 | TRBV18 | TGTGCCAGCTCGACGACCCCCGGCATCAACGCTGAAGCTTTCTTT | CASSTTPGINAEAFF
TRBD1 | few | TRBJ2-7 | TRBV10-3 | TGTGCCATCAGTGAGTCGGGACAGCTTCCCTACGAGCAGTACTTC | CAISESGQLPYEQYF
- | - | TRBJ2-3 | TRBV6-2/TRBV6-3 | TGTGCCAGCAGATCCCGGGGGCGCACAGATACGCAGTATTTT | CASRSRGRTDTQYF
TRBD1 | few | TRBJ2-5 | TRBV7-9 | TGTGCCAGCAGCTTAACCGGGACAGGGCCTCTAGAGACCCAGTACTTC | CASSLTGTGPLETQYF
- | - | TRBJ2-2 | TRBV6-2/TRBV6-3 | TGTGCCAGCAGTTACAAAATCGAGCGGACCGGGGAGCTGTTTTTT | CASSYKIERTGELFF
- | few | TRBJ2-5 | TRBV10-3 | TGTGCCATCAGTGATTGGCAGAGGGGGGAAGAGACCCAGTACTTC | CAISDWQRGEETQYF
- | few | TRBJ2-1 | TRBV7-2 | TGTGCCAGCAGCTTAATGGCGCCTCGAGGCTACAATGAGCAGTTCTTC | CASSLMAPRGYNEQFF
- | - | TRBJ2-3 | TRBV12-3/TRBV12-4 | TGTGCCACCTCAGAGGACGGGGAGGTCACAGATACGCAGTATTTT | CATSEDGEVTDTQYF
TRBD1 | - | TRBJ2-7 | TRBV7-3 | TGTGCCAGCAGCCTAACGCCTCCAGGGGGAACCTCCTACGAGCAGTACTTC | CASSLTPPGGTSYEQYF